The 30 T cell receptor beta chains in this list originate from one sample, sequenced in a study of blood T cells in healthy people across ages. Using a J-beta primer mix together with a sample-barcoded 5' primer, a second PCR was run for about 6 to 11 cycles. Via MiXCR, TCRdb re-called the 5' RACE reads, giving one row per CDR3 protein. The table records almost 1 million distinct CDR3 sequences, 51% of them present only once. Input material: blood. Receptors were obtained from an older woman in good health.

The CDR3 reads CASSLFASGRETQYF. As DNA, the CDR3 is TGTGCCAGCAGCTTGTTCGCTAGCGGGAGAGAGACCCAGTACTTC. J is TRBJ2-5 and V is TRBV5-6; TRBD2 matches at 10 bases. Germline V gives CDR1 SGHDT, CDR2 YYEEEE. With V trimmed by 1 base and J by 4 bases, 4 bases remained unmatched. The CDR3 is 15 residues long.

The CDR3 protein is CASKGLAGVGETQYF. CDR3 nucleotides: TGTGCCAGCAAGGGACTAGCGGGAGTTGGTGAGACCCAGTACTTC. The chain couples TRBV7-2 to TRBJ2-5; 14 nucleotides line up with TRBD2. V was pared by 7 bases and J by 5 bases, with 6 bases of the junction left unmatched. Germline values: CDR1 SGHTA, CDR2 FQGNSA. This CDR3 region has 15 residues.

This clonotype was seen many times. This rearrangement joins TRBV4-1 to TRBJ2-5; D perhaps matches TRBD1 (6 bases). The CDR3 length is 16 residues. CDR1 is MGHRA, CDR2 YSYEKL, per germline. V lost 1 base to trimming and J lost 6 bases, with 18 bases between them. The CDR3 nucleotides are TGCGCCAGCAGCCAAGGAGATGGGGTTGGGGGCAAGACCCAGTACTTC. Amino acids: CASSQGDGVGGKTQYF.

The rearrangement joins TRBV30 to TRBJ1-5; D remains ambiguous. V dropped 2 bases and J dropped 3 bases, with 8 bases sitting between them. Germline-derived CDR1 and CDR2 are GTSNPN and SVGIG (reference sequence). The CDR3 extends over 13 amino acids. The chain's CDR3 is CAWSSGNNQPQHF. The CDR3 DNA follows: TGTGCCTGGAGTTCCGGAAACAATCAGCCCCAGCATTTT.

This clonotype was observed a handful of times. The chain recombines TRBV20-1 with TRBJ1-2; D is uncertain. CDR1 is DFQATT, CDR2 SNEGSKA, per germline (reference sequence). The CDR3 is 15 amino acids. V lost 0 bases and J 3 bases, leaving 14 bases between the germline ends. CDR3 nucleotides: TGCAGTGCTAGAGATCCGAGACGATCACACTATGGCTACACCTTC. Translation: CSARDPRRSHYGYTF.

The rearrangement joins TRBV6-2 or TRBV6-3 to TRBJ2-3, with 7 bases fitting TRBD2. J gave up 7 bases and V 2 bases, and 9 bases lay outside the gene matches. Germline V gives CDR1 MNHEY, CDR2 SVGEGT. The CDR3 has 15 amino acids. CDR3 residues: CASSYGPGGMNTQYF. As DNA, the CDR3 is TGTGCCAGCAGTTACGGCCCGGGGGGAATGAATACGCAGTATTTT.

The gene calls are TRBV2 and TRBJ2-1; unclear D gene. The CDR3 sequence is 17 residues long. From germline, CDR1 is SNHLY and CDR2 FYNNEI. With 4 bases removed from V and 3 bases from J, the gap between germline ends came to 19 bases. CDR3 loop: CASSAVRRVTDYNEQFF. As DNA, the CDR3 is TGTGCCAGCAGTGCGGTCCGAAGGGTTACGGACTACAATGAGCAGTTCTTC.

V is TRBV15 and J is TRBJ2-6; the D is unclear. Germline-derived CDR1 and CDR2 are LNHNV and YYDKDF (reference sequence). Trimming pared 0 bases from V and 0 bases from J, leaving 12 bases between. The CDR3 contains 18 residues. The CDR3 reads CATSRDKAASSGANVLTF. The CDR3 DNA sequence: TGTGCCACCAGCAGAGATAAGGCAGCGAGCTCTGGGGCCAACGTCCTGACTTTC. The whole variable domain, remainder taken from reference TRBV15 and TRBJ2-6, is DAMVIQNPRYQVTQFGKPVTLSCSQTLNHNVMYWYQQKSSQAPKLLFHYYDKDFNNEADTPDNFQSRRPNTSFCFLDIRSPGLGDTAMYLCATSRDKAASSGANVLTFGAGSRLTVL.

This clonotype showed up just a few times. The rearrangement links TRBV27 to TRBJ1-2; possibly TRBD1 for D (6 bases). V was shortened by 2 bases and J by 8 bases, with 18 bases between the two germline ends. Germline CDR1 and CDR2: MNHEY and SMNVEV (reference sequence). The length of the CDR3 is 15 residues. This CDR3 is CASSLSRQVRSGYTF. CDR3 DNA: TGTGCCAGCAGTTTAAGCCGACAGGTCCGCTCCGGCTACACCTTC.

This clonotype occurred a few times. The rearrangement joins TRBV7-2 to TRBJ2-5; no reliable D call. The CDR3 has 14 residues. Per germline, CDR1 SGHTA and CDR2 FQGNSA. Trimming removed 1 base from V and 5 bases from J, with 11 bases in between. The CDR3 nucleotides are TGTGCCAGCAGCTTAGATGTGGGATTGGAGACCCAGTACTTC. It translates to CASSLDVGLETQYF.

This clonotype was counted a few times. The V gene is TRBV20-1, the J gene TRBJ2-7; unclear D gene. The V and J ends lost 3 bases and 1 base respectively, with 10 bases between them. The V gene's germline CDR1 is DFQATT and CDR2 SNEGSKA (reference sequence). The CDR3 runs 13 residues. CDR3 sequence: CSASYTESYEQYF. CDR3 nucleotides: TGCAGTGCTAGTTATACAGAATCCTACGAGCAGTACTTC.

This clonotype turned up a few times. The genes are TRBV28 and TRBJ2-5, with a possible D match to TRBD2 (5 bases). The DNA end lines up better with TRBJ2-7; the J call may be wrong. The CDR3 consists of 13 residues. The V gene's germline CDR1 is MDHEN and CDR2 SYDVKM. The CDR3 region is CASSLTRGGEQYF. CDR3 DNA sequence: TGTGCCAGCAGTTTAACTCGCGGAGGCGAGCAGTACTTC.

The rearrangement uses TRBV11-1 and TRBJ2-5; TRBD2 matches 7 bases. V shed 4 bases, J shed 5 bases, and the junction held 7 bases outside the gene matches. CDR3 length: 14 residues. The germline V gene has CDR1 SGHAT and CDR2 FQDESV (reference sequence). The DNA for the CDR3 is TGTGCCAGCAGCTCGCGGGAGCTCGCGGAGACCCAGTACTTC. Translated: CASSSRELAETQYF. The entire variable domain, with the rest obtained from reference TRBV11-1 and TRBJ2-5, is as follows: EAEVAQSPRYKITEKSQAVAFWCDPISGHATLYWYRQILGQGPELLVQFQDESVVDDSQLPKDRFSAERLKGVDSTLKIQPAELGDSAMYLCASSSRELAETQYFGPGTRLLVL.

A word on this clonotype: A read error may be the cause here, since a much bigger clone is one base away. V and J are TRBV7-2 and TRBJ2-7; 7 nucleotides match TRBD1. The J segment lost 5 bases and the V segment lost 4 bases, leaving 8 bases of the junction unmatched. In germline, CDR1 is SGHTA, CDR2 FQGNSA. CDR3 length: 14 residues. In DNA, the CDR3 is TGTGCCAGCAGCTCAGGGGGAGCGATAGACGAGCAGTACTTC. Its protein product is CASSSGGAIDEQYF.

This clonotype was picked up one time. The chain recombines TRBV20-1 with TRBJ2-7; no reliable D call. Germline CDR1 is DFQATT and CDR2 is SNEGSKA (reference sequence). V gave up 6 bases and J gave up 2 bases, with 11 bases separating them. The CDR3 has 12 amino acids. CDR3 coding DNA: TGCAGTGCCCGGCGGTTCACCTACGAGCAGTACTTC. Translated: CSARRFTYEQYF.

The DNA of the CDR3 is TGTGCCAGTGGGCGTACTTACGAGCAGTACTTC. It encodes CASGRTYEQYF. The genes are TRBV7-6 and TRBJ2-7, with D unclear. V was pared by 9 bases and J by 4 bases, with 10 bases between. CDR3 length equals 11 residues. CDR1 is SGHVS, CDR2 FNYEAQ, per germline.

The rearrangement uses TRBV20-1 and TRBJ2-1; 8 nucleotides align to TRBD1. CDR3 length equals 15 residues. The germline gives CDR1 DFQATT, CDR2 SNEGSKA (reference sequence). V lost 6 bases and J lost 6; bases outside the gene matches: 13. In DNA form, the CDR3 reads TGCAGTGCCGCGGGGACAGGCACATACCGCAATGAGCAGTTCTTC. Translation: CSAAGTGTYRNEQFF.

There are a few counts of this clonotype. This rearrangement joins TRBV27 to TRBJ2-7; D is ambiguous. The V and J ends lost 4 bases and 2 bases respectively, with 9 bases between them. CDR1 and CDR2 (germline): MNHEY, SMNVEV (reference sequence). The CDR3 contains 13 residues. In DNA, the CDR3 is TGTGCCAGCAGTTGGTTACCCACCTACGAGCAGTACTTC. Its protein product is CASSWLPTYEQYF.

This clonotype was seen a handful of times. The chain uses TRBV7-2 and TRBJ2-5; D perhaps matches TRBD2 (5 bases). The DNA matches TRBJ2-7 better at its end, which makes the J call doubtful. CDR1 SGHTA and CDR2 FQGNSA come from the germline V gene. The CDR3 has 15 amino acids. As DNA, the CDR3 is TGTGCCAGCAGCTTATTTGTATCGGGGATCTACGAGCAGTACTTC. Its protein product is CASSLFVSGIYEQYF.

The chain recombines TRBV3-1 with TRBJ1-2; possibly TRBD1 for D (6 bases). The length of the CDR3 is 15 residues. Trimming removed 2 bases at V and 7 bases at J, with 17 bases between. Germline CDR1 and CDR2: LGHDT and YNNKEL (reference sequence). The CDR3 region is CASSQPSWGLSGYTF. CDR3 DNA: TGTGCCAGCAGCCAACCCAGCTGGGGGCTTTCTGGCTACACCTTC.

The J gene is TRBJ2-1, the V gene TRBV7-6, with D perhaps TRBD2 (6 bases). CDR3 length: 16 amino acids. V was shortened by 4 bases and J by 6 bases, with 19 bases between the two germline ends. Germline CDR1 and CDR2: SGHVS and FNYEAQ. The CDR3 DNA reads as TGTGCCAGCAGCTCACCTCCGGGAGAGGTAGGCAATGAGCAGTTCTTC. Translating it yields CASSSPPGEVGNEQFF.

This clonotype was counted once. V is TRBV7-2 and J is TRBJ2-5; possibly TRBD1 or TRBD2 for D (5 bases each). The length of the CDR3 is 17 residues. Germline-derived CDR1 and CDR2 are SGHTA and FQGNSA. V was clipped by 1 base and J by 1 base, with 16 bases between them. CDR3 nucleotides: TGTGCCAGCAGCTTAGAGGGACGTGTGGCGCTCCAAGAGACCCAGTACTTC. Encoded protein: CASSLEGRVALQETQYF.

This chain links TRBV3-1 with TRBJ2-6; 10 bases line up with TRBD1. CDR3 length equals 17 residues. V lost 4 bases to trimming and J lost 2 bases; unmatched junction nucleotides: 5. Germline V gives CDR1 LGHDT, CDR2 YNNKEL (reference sequence). The CDR3 DNA is TGTGCCAGCAGCCTCGGGACAGGGGCGGCTGGGGCCAACGTCCTGACTTTC. This sequence encodes CASSLGTGAAGANVLTF. The whole variable domain, remainder taken from reference TRBV3-1 and TRBJ2-6, is DTAVSQTPKYLVTQMGNDKSIKCEQNLGHDTMYWYKQDSKKFLKIMFSYNNKELIINETVPNRFSPKSPDKAHLNLHINSLELGDSAVYFCASSLGTGAAGANVLTFGAGSRLTVL.

As for this clonotype: The junction departs from the called germline gene at one end, perhaps through a read error. CDR3 nucleotides: TGCAGTACTAGCAGCGGGAGGGTGGCCAAAAACATTCAGTACTTC. Protein product: CSTSSGRVAKNIQYF. The genes are TRBV20-1 and TRBJ2-4; 10 bases map to TRBD2. CDR1 and CDR2 (germline): DFQATT, SNEGSKA (reference sequence). The CDR3 consists of 15 residues.

The chain employs TRBV10-3 and TRBJ2-3; D assignment may be TRBD1 or TRBD2 (5 bases each). Germline CDR1 reads ENHRY; CDR2 reads SYGVKD. This CDR3 is built from 12 residues. V shed 4 bases and J shed 6 bases, with 8 bases lying between them. The CDR3, as DNA: TGTGCCATCAGTGGGGACGGGGATACGCAGTATTTT. Translating gives CAISGDGDTQYF.

The genes are TRBV6-5 and TRBJ2-3; D is possibly TRBD2 (6 bases). The CDR3 spans 16 residues. The germline V and J ends were trimmed by 0 bases and 0 bases, with 10 bases remaining between them. Per the germline V gene, CDR1 is MNHEY and CDR2 is SVGAGI. CDR3 nucleotide sequence: TGTGCCAGCAGTTACTCGGAGGGAACGAGCACAGATACGCAGTATTTT. This gives the protein CASSYSEGTSTDTQYF.

This clonotype was found a few times. V usage is TRBV12-3 or TRBV12-4 and J usage is TRBJ2-7; D might be TRBD1 (6 bases). CDR3 size: 14 residues. V was trimmed by 2 bases and J by 6 bases, leaving 14 bases between them. This chain's CDR3 is CASSLPNRASEQYF. The CDR3 region has the DNA TGTGCCAGCAGTTTACCCAACAGGGCCTCCGAGCAGTACTTC.

The CDR3 here is CASSQDPLEQYF. The DNA of the CDR3 is TGTGCCAGCAGCCAAGATCCACTCGAGCAGTACTTC. The chain is built from TRBV3-1 and TRBJ2-4; D gene uncertain. The J call may not be correct, given that the DNA end is closer to TRBJ2-7. The CDR3 loop spans 12 amino acids. The germline V gene encodes CDR1 LGHDT and CDR2 YNNKEL (reference sequence).

This clonotype was detected a few times. The rearrangement uses TRBV6-5 and TRBJ1-1; weak D call: TRBD1 (5 bases). This CDR3 is built from 13 residues. Trimming pared 2 bases from V and 11 bases from J, leaving 15 bases between. Germline lookup yields CDR1 MNHEY and CDR2 SVGAGI. CDR3 protein: CASSYVPGGRAFF. The CDR3 DNA reads as TGTGCCAGCAGTTACGTCCCCGGGGGTAGGGCTTTCTTT.

CDR3 in amino acids: CASIGALTGELFF. For the CDR3, the DNA is TGTGCCAGCATAGGAGCACTGACCGGGGAGCTGTTTTTT. The rearrangement links TRBV7-2 to TRBJ2-2, with D unresolved. Per germline, CDR1 SGHTA and CDR2 FQGNSA. The CDR3 covers 13 residues. Trimming stripped 7 bases from V and 5 bases from J, with 11 bases between.